Described below is a single T cell receptor beta chain sequence and its context. This record belongs to a study of PD-L1 blockade in urothelial cancer. Across the study: Male patients with bladder-origin urothelial cancer numbered about 85% of the 29. Timepoints chosen for blood analysis were 3 weeks (second dose) and 6 weeks after treatment start.

This CDR3 is 15 amino acids long. Germline V CDR1 and CDR2: SEHNR, FQNEAQ (reference sequence). The V end lost 5 bases, the J end lost 0 bases, and 11 bases lay between the germline ends. Patient disease was locally advanced or metastatic urothelial carcinoma. Clones were sequenced by immunoSEQ multiplex PCR, and TCRdb holds only the in-frame ones, with some missing. The top ten hold 15% to 20% of the sample, which has about 51,000 clones, more than 75% seen once. V gene TRBV7-9 combines with J gene TRBJ2-1, with D possibly being TRBD2 (5 bases). This clonotype was sampled from a man in his 60s with urothelial cancer. The sequencing used PBMCs, collected around atezolizumab (anti-PD-L1) treatment. The DNA of the CDR3 is TGTGCCAGCAGCCGAAGGACTGGCTCCTACAATGAGCAGTTCTTC. It is translated as CASSRRTGSYNEQFF.